Reported below is one TCR beta chain. Its matching antigen is unknown. With V trimmed by 4 bases and J by 2 bases, 2 bases remained unmatched. This CDR3 region has 14 residues. CDR1 and CDR2 (germline): SNHLY, FYNNEI. RNA was extracted and reverse transcribed into cDNA as the sequencing template. Only in-frame clones appear in the TCRdb table, and some are missing; sequencing was by immunoSEQ multiplex PCR. Of 150,000 to 200,000 clones in the sample, roughly 60% were seen once. This specimen belongs to a study of CD8+ T cells in alopecia areata. Looking at the study overall: Twice daily, treated patients received 5 to 10 mg of oral tofacitinib. The study gave tofacitinib for 6 to 18 months, then 6 months off drug.

Findings of the study overall: How baseline CD8+ expansion relates to response remains uncertain (there was one nonresponder).

Treatment described: oral pan-JAK inhibitor, 5-10 mg twice daily. This sequence originates from a human donor with alopecia areata. The V call is TRBV2, the J call TRBJ2-1; 7 bases align to TRBD1. Here the sequenced sample was CD4+ T cells sorted from blood, taken at week 24, from a patient treated with tofacitinib. CDR3 sequence (DNA): TGTGCCAGCAGTGGACAGGGCGCCTACAATGAGCAGTTCTTC. Its translation: CASSGQGAYNEQFF.